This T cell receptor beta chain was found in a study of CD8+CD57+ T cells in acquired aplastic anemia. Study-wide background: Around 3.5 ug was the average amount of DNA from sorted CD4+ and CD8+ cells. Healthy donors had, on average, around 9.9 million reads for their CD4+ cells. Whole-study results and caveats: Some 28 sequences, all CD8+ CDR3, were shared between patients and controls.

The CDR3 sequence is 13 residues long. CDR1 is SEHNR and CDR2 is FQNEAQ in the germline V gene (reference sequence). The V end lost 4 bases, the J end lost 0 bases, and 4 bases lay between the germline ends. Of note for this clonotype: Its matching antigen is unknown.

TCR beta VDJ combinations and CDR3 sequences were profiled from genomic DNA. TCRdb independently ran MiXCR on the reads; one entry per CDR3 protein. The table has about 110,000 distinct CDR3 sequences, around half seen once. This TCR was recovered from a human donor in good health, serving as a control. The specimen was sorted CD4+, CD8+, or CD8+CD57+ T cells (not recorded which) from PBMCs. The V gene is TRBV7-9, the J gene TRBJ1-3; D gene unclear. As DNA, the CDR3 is TGTGCCAGCAGCTGGGACTCTGGAAACACCATATATTTT. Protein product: CASSWDSGNTIYF.